The sequence of this TCR beta chain was determined in a study of metastatic and nonmetastatic thyroid tumors. Patients underwent thyroid surgery, and none had received any treatment before it. Per the germline V gene, CDR1 is SNHLY and CDR2 is FYNNEI. With 4 bases removed from V and 0 bases from J, the gap between germline ends came to 16 bases. The CDR3 is made up of 17 amino acids. TCRdb reprocessed the PCR reads using MiXCR. The profile shows about 5,000 clones, 30% to 40% of them singletons. The sequence derives from a male donor with papillary thyroid cancer or a benign thyroid nodule (not recorded which). Some clones in this sample may be carry-over from other donors' samples. Material for sequencing was adjacent normal tissue. The chain joins TRBV2 to TRBJ1-5; D not certain. In DNA form, the CDR3 reads TGTGCCAGCAGTGCCCCCCAGGAGATCGATAGCAATCAGCCCCAGCATTTT. It is translated as CASSAPQEIDSNQPQHF.